This TCR beta chain is from a study of T-cell reconstitution after alpha-beta-depleted transplantation in children. Whole-study findings and limits: At around two months after transplant, the alpha-beta T cells were reportedly derived from several hundred expanded clones that came from non-depleted graft cells. High day-60 TCRbeta diversity in some patients came from surviving recipient T cells and thymic progenitors. Newly made T cells mostly supplied T-cell counts and diversity one year after transplant.

Construction of the TCRbeta library involved unique molecular identifiers. Using its own MiXCR run on the PCR reads, TCRdb lists one record per CDR3 protein. The table includes about 300,000 distinct CDR3 sequences, roughly 7.8% detected once. This clonotype has a count of ten or more. The target antigen is unknown. Deletions cut 1 base from V and 4 bases from J, with 4 bases between. The CDR3 covers 12 residues. The chain carries TRBV12-3 or TRBV12-4 and TRBJ1-2; no clear D gene. The specimen comprised peripheral blood, sampled 360 days after TCRalphabeta/CD19-depleted stem cell transplant. This receptor was identified in a female patient aged 2-10 years who had a stem cell transplant for Fanconi anemia, so the T cells may come from the graft donor. The CDR3 protein is CASSLVTYGYTF. In DNA, the CDR3 is TGTGCCAGCAGTTTAGTGACCTATGGCTACACCTTC.